This T cell receptor (beta chain) was found in a study of T cells in Graves' hyperthyroidism and ophthalmopathy. No progression to ophthalmopathy during 18 months of follow-up defined stable disease. It was around 11 ml of fresh peripheral blood that supplied the PBMCs. Template material for amplifying TCR beta CDR3 regions consisted of RNA transcripts. Primed by the HTBI set, a first-round RT-PCR was run on the TCR CDR3. TCRdb ran MiXCR on the multiplex PCR reads and lists one entry per CDR3 protein. The table records roughly 700,000 distinct CDR3 sequences, about 14% of them present only once. This clonotype has at least ten counts. The trim removed 8 bases at V and 2 bases at J, leaving 6 bases unmatched. CDR1 is ENHRY and CDR2 is SYGVKD in the germline V gene. CDR3 length: 17 amino acids.

This clonotype was sampled from a woman under 30 with Graves' hyperthyroidism. Sequenced material: blood. The rearrangement uses TRBV10-3 and TRBJ2-1; 16 bases align to TRBD2. CDR3 protein: CAIGTGTSGRAYNEQFF. The CDR3 DNA reads as TGTGCCATCGGAACCGGGACTAGCGGGAGGGCCTACAATGAGCAGTTCTTC.